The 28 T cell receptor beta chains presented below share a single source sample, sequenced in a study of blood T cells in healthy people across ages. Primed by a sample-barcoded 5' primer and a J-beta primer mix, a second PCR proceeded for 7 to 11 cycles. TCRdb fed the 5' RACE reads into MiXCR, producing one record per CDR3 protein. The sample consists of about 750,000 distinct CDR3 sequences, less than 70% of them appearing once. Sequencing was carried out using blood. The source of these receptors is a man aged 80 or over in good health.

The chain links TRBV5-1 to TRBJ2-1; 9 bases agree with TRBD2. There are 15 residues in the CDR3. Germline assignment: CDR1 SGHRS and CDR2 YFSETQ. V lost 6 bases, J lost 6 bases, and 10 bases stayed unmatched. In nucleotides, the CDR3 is TGCGCCAGCATGGACGCGGGAGGGCCGGTCAATGAGCAGTTCTTC. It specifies CASMDAGGPVNEQFF.

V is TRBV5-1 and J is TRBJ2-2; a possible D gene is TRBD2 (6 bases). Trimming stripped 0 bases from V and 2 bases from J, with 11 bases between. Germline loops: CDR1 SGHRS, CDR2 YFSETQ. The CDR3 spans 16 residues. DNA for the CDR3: TGCGCCAGCAGCTTGGACGGGACTGGAAACACCGGGGAGCTGTTTTTT. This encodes CASSLDGTGNTGELFF. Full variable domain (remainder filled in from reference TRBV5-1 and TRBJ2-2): KAGVTQTPRYLIKTRGQQVTLSCSPISGHRSVSWYQQTPGQGLQFLFEYFSETQRNKGNFPGRFSGRQFSNSRSEMNVSTLELGDSALYLCASSLDGTGNTGELFFGEGSRLTVL.

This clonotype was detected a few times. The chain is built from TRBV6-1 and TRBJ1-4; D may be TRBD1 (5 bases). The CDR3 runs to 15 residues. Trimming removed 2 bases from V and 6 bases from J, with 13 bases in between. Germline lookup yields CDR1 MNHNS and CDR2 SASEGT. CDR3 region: CASSEWGPGDEKLFF. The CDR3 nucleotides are TGTGCCAGCAGTGAATGGGGACCGGGGGATGAAAAACTGTTTTTT.

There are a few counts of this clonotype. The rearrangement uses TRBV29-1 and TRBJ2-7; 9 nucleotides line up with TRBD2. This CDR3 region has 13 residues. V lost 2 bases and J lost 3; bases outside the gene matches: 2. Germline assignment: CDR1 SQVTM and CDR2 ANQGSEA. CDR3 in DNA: TGCAGCGTTGAACTAGCGGGAAACTACGAGCAGTACTTC. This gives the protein CSVELAGNYEQYF.

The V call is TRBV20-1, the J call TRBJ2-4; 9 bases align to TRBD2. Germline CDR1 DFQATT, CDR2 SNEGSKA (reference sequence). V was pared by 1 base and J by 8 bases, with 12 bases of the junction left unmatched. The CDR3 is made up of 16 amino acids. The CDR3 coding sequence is TGCAGTGCTAGAGGGCGGCGGGAGGGACGTATTGACATTCAGTACTTC. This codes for CSARGRREGRIDIQYF.

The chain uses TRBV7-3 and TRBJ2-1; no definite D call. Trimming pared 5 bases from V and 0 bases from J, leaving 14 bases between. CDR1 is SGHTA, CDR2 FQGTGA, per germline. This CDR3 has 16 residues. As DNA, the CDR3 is TGTGCCAGCAGCCATGGGCCCCTGAGCTCCTACAATGAGCAGTTCTTC. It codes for CASSHGPLSSYNEQFF.

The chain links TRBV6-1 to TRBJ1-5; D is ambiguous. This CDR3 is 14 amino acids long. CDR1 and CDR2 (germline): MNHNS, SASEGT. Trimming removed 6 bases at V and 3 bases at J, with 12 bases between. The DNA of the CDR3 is TGTGCCAGCAGGAAAGCCGGAAACAATCAGCCCCAGCATTTT. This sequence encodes CASRKAGNNQPQHF.

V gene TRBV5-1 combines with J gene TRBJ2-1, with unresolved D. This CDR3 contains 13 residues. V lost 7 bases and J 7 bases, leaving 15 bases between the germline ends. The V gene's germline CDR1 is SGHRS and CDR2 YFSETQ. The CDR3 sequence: CASSTAARNEQFF. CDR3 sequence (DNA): TGCGCCAGCTCCACTGCCGCCCGAAATGAGCAGTTCTTC.

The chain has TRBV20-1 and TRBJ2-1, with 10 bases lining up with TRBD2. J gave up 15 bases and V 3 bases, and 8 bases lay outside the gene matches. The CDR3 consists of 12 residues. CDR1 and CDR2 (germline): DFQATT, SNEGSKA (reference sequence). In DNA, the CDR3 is TGCAGTGCTAGCCCTAGCGGGAGTTCGGGGTTCTTC. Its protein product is CSASPSGSSGFF.

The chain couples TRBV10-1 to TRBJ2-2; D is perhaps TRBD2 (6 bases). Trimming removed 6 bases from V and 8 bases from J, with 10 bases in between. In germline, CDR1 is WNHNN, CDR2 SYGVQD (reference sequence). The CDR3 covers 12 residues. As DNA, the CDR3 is TGCGCCAGCAGCGCAGGGACTGGGGAGCTGTTTTTT. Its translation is CASSAGTGELFF.

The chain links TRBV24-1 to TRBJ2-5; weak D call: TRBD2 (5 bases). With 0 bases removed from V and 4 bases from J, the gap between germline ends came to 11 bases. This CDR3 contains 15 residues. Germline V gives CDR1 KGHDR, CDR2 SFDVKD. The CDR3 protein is CATSDLYAEGETQYF. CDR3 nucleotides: TGTGCCACCAGTGATTTGTACGCAGAGGGAGAGACCCAGTACTTC.

The CDR3 coding sequence is TGTGCCAGCAGCCCAAGACTAGCGGTGGGGAATGAGCAGTTCTTC. Its protein is CASSPRLAVGNEQFF. The chain employs TRBV9 and TRBJ2-1, with 9 bases aligning to TRBD2. CDR1 is SGDLS, CDR2 YYNGEE, per germline. V dropped 4 bases and J dropped 7; count of bases not matched to a gene: 9. The CDR3 sequence is 15 residues long.

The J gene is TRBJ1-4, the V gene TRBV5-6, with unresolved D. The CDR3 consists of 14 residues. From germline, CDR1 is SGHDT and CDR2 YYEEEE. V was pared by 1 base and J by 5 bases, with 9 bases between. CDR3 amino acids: CASSLLQTNEKLFF. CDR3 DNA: TGTGCCAGCAGCTTGTTGCAGACGAATGAAAAACTGTTTTTT.

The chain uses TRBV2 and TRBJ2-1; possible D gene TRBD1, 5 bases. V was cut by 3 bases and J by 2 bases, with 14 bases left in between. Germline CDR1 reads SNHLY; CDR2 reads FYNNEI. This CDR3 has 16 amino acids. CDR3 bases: TGTGCCAGCAGTGACTCACAGGTCCCTACCTACAATGAGCAGTTCTTC. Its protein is CASSDSQVPTYNEQFF.

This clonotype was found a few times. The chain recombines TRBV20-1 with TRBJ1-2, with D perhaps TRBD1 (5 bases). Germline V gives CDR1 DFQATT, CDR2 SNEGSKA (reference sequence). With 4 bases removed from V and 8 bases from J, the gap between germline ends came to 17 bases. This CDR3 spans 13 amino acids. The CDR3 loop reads CSATNGALGGYTF. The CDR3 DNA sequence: TGCAGTGCTACCAACGGGGCGTTGGGAGGCTACACCTTC.

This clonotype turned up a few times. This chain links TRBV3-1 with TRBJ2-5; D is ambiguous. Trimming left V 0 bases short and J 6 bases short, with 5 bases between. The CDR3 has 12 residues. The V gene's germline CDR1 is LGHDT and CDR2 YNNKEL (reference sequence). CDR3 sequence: CASSQDLKTQYF. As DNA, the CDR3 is TGTGCCAGCAGCCAAGATCTCAAGACCCAGTACTTC.

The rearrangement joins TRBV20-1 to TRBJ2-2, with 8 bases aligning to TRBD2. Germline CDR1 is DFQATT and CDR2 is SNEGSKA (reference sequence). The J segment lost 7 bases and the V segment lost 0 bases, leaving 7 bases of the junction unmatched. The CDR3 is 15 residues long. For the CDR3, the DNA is TGCAGTGCTAGAGACGCAGCGGGAGCTATCGGGGAGCTGTTTTTT. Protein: CSARDAAGAIGELFF.

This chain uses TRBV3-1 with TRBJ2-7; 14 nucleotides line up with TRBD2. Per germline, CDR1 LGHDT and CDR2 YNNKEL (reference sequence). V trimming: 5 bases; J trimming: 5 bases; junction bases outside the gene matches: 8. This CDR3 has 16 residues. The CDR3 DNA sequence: TGTGCCAGCAGCACTAATCCGGGACTAGCGGGAGACGAGCAGTACTTC. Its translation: CASSTNPGLAGDEQYF.

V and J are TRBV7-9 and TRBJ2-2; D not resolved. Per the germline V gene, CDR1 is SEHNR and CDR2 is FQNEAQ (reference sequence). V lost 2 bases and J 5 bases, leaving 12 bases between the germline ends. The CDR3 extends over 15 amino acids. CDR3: CASSLSPLPTGELFF. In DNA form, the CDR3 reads TGTGCCAGCAGCTTAAGTCCCCTTCCGACCGGGGAGCTGTTTTTT.

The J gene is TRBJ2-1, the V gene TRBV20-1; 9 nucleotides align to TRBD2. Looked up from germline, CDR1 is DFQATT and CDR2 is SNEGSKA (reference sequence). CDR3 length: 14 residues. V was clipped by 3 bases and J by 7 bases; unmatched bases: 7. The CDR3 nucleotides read TGCAGTGCTAGCATAGCGGGAGTAAGGAATGAGCAGTTCTTC. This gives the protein CSASIAGVRNEQFF.

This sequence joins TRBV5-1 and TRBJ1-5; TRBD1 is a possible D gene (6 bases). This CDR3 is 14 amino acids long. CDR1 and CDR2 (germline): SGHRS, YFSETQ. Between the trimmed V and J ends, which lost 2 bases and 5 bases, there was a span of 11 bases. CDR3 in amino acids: CASSLGGWDQPQHF. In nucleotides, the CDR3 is TGCGCCAGCAGCTTAGGGGGTTGGGATCAGCCCCAGCATTTT. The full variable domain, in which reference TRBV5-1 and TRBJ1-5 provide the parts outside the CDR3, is KAGVTQTPRYLIKTRGQQVTLSCSPISGHRSVSWYQQTPGQGLQFLFEYFSETQRNKGNFPGRFSGRQFSNSRSEMNVSTLELGDSALYLCASSLGGWDQPQHFGDGTRLSIL.

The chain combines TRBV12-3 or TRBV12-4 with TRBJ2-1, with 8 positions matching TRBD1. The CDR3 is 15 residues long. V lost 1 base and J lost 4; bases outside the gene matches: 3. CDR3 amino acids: CASSLGDRYYNEQFF. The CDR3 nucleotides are TGTGCCAGCAGTTTAGGGGACAGGTATTACAATGAGCAGTTCTTC.

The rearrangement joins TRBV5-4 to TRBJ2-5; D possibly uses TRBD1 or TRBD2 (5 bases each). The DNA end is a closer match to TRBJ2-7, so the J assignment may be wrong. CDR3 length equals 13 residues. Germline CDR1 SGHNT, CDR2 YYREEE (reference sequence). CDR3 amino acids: CASSPWGTCEQYF. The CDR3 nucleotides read TGTGCCAGCAGCCCCTGGGGGACCTGCGAGCAGTACTTC.

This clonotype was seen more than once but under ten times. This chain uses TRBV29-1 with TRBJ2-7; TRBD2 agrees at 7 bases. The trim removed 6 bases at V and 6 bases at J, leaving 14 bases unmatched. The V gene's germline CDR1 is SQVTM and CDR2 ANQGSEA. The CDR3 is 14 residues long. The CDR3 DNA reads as TGCAGCGTCCTAGGGGCTAGCGGAGGTCTCGAGCAGTACTTC. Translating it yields CSVLGASGGLEQYF.

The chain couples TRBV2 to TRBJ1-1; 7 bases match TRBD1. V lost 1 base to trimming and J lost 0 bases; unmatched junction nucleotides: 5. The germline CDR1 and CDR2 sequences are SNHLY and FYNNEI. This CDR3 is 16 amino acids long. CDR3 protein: CASSEEGGGLNTEAFF. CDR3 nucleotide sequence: TGTGCCAGCAGTGAAGAAGGGGGCGGGTTGAACACTGAAGCTTTCTTT.

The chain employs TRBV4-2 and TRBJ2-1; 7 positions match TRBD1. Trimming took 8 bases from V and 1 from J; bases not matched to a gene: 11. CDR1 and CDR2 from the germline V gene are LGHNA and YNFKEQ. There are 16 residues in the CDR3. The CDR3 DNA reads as TGTGCCAGCGGTTCCGGCCCGGACAGGTCCTACAATGAGCAGTTCTTC. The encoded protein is CASGSGPDRSYNEQFF.

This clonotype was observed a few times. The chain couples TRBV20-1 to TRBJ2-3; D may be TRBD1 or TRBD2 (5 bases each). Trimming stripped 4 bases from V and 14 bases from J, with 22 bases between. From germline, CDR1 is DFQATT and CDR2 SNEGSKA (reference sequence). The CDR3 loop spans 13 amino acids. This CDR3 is CSANSAEGRYAYF. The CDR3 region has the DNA TGCAGTGCTAATAGCGCCGAGGGGAGATACGCGTATTTT.

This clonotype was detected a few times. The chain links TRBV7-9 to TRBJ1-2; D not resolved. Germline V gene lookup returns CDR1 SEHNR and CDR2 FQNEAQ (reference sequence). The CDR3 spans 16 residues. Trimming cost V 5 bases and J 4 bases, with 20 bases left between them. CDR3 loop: CASSLSAIRRGYGYTF. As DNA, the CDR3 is TGTGCCAGCAGCCTGAGCGCCATCCGACGGGGCTATGGCTACACCTTC.